Below, one T cell receptor (beta chain) is given with its context. This clone was seen a handful of times. Its cognate antigen has yet to be identified. The sample holds no much larger clone one base away, and base qualities are not on file. From each donor, a single peripheral blood sample of about 116 mL on average was drawn into heparinised tubes. A BD FACSAria II and a panel including CD45RO, CCR7, CD25, CD127, CD95 and CD27 were used to sort naive, central memory, regulatory and stem cell-like memory CD4+ T cells. Every sorted population had a purity above 95%. PBMCs were isolated right away by Lymphoprep density gradient centrifugation and were stained directly, without culture. So that batch effects would be minimized, each experiment stained and sorted samples in pairs, pairing one healthy donor with one patient. The data originate from a study of beta chain features in type 1 diabetes (dated by TCRdb to 2016 to 2019). Regarding the study in general: Mean age, gender distribution, total cell number and subset yield were not different between patients and healthy donors. Across all samples, about 110 million sorted cells were examined, and cell number per subset correlated strongly with RNA yield. The study compared TCRB repertoires of sorted circulating CD4+ T cell subsets between recently diagnosed type 1 diabetes patients and matched healthy donors. Regulatory and stem cell-like memory subsets were obtained from only 8 patients and about 8 healthy donors, while naive and central memory subsets were obtained from all 30 or so donors. Overall study results and their limits: In all four CD4+ subsets, TCRB CDR3 length was moderately but significantly shorter in type 1 diabetes patients. Patients with type 1 diabetes made fewer insertions and deleted more nucleotides at VDJ recombination sites, implying thymic rearrangement abnormalities. Only small numbers of individuals were included in the HLA sub-analyses, which left unresolved whether HLA type had any influence on TCRB rearrangement. Because cDNA was sequenced instead of genomic DNA, highly expressing activated cells could be over-represented, though the groups showed no difference in activation or CD3 levels. Shorter templates might be favored by PCR, yet because patient and control samples were amplified and corrected together, any such skew would affect both groups equally. Naive, central memory and regulatory TCRB repertoires appeared more similar among patients than among healthy donors.

The High Capacity cDNA Reverse Transcription Kit was used to reverse transcribe all of the isolated RNA, meaning that expressed TCRB transcripts were what got sequenced. Deep immunoSEQ sequencing was performed on naive, central memory and regulatory T cell samples, with an average of approximately 3.9 million total reads per sample. Sorted cells were lysed in RLT buffer and RNA was extracted with DNase-treated RNeasy Micro or Mini kits, depending on cell number. Each cell subset was processed on its own to prevent cross-contamination, while patient and healthy donor samples were processed together. The immunoSEQ multiplex PCR was used to amplify TCRB sequences from cDNA, yielding 87-bp fragments that span the CDR3 region. Sequencing of the amplicons was done on the Illumina HiSeq platform. The authors' analysis ran thus. PCR bias was computationally corrected using synthetic template baselines, reads within Hamming distance 2 were collapsed, and singletons that could not be merged were discarded. By aligning reads against IMGT, V, D and J genes, CDR3 length, and insertions or deletions at six rearrangement sites were assigned. Within each subset, clonotype counts were normalized to sorted cell number, and only after that were true diversity and Gini coefficients computed with the tcR R package. Repertoire sharing was quantified using the overlap coefficient calculated on TCRB nucleotide sequences. Out-of-frame TCRB sequences from naive cells were analyzed as a proxy for the pre-selection repertoire. Not all clones reach the TCRdb copy of this immuneACCESS table, which keeps in-frame sequences only. Checked studies attribute under half of the gap to unresolved V genes and leave the rest unexplained. That table furnishes V, J and clone size, whereas the DNA furnished D and trimming. Present in this sample are 140,000 to 150,000 clones, more than 9% of which were seen just once. The ten largest clones capture around 1.4% of the sample.

This clonotype originated in a man aged 18 to 35 in good health. The specimen sequenced was naive CD4+ T cells from blood. The sample's cell subset or site label, in plain terms: true naive CD4+ T cells.

The bases read TGCGCCAGCAGCCAGGGGGACACGGATGAAAAACTGTTTTTT. Its product reads: CASSQGDTDEKLFF. Recombination linked TRBV4-3 to TRBJ1-4; the D gene is possibly TRBD1, with 6 bases matching. The CDR3 numbers 14 residues from cysteine through phenylalanine. The CDR3 DNA has 42 bases and is translated from base 1. Reading the germline V gene gives CDR1 LGHNA and CDR2 YSLEER. The junction shows trimming of 3 bases on V and 6 bases on J, plus 11 bases between the germline ends.